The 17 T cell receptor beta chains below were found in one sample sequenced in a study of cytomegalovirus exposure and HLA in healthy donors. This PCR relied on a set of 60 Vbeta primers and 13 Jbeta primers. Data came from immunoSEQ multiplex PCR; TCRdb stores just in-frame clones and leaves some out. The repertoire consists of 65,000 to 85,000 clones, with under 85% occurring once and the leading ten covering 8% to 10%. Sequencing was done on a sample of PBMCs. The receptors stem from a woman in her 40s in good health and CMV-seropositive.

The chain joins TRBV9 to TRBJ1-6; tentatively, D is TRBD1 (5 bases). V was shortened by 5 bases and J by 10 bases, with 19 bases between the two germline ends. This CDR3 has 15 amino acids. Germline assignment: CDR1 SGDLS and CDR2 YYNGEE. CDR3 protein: CASSEASGGRSPLHF. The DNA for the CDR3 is TGTGCCAGCAGTGAAGCTTCGGGGGGACGGTCACCCCTCCACTTT.

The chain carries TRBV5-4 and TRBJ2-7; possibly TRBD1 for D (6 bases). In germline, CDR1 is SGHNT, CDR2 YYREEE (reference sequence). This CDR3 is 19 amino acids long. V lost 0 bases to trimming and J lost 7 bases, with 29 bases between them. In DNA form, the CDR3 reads TGTGCCAGCAGCTTGGGGGGGCACCTCCAGAGGAAACCCCCGGGGGAGCAGTACTTC. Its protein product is CASSLGGHLQRKPPGEQYF. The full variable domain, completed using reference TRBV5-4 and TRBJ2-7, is ETGVTQSPTHLIKTRGQQVTLRCSSQSGHNTVSWYQQALGQGPQFIFQYYREEENGRGNFPPRFSGLQFPNYSSELNVNALELDDSALYLCASSLGGHLQRKPPGEQYFGPGTRLTVT.

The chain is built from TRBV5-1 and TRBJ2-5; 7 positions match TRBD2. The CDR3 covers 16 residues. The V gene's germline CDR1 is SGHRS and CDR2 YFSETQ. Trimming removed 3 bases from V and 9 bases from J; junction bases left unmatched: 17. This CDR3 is CASSSGGGGTYEAQYF. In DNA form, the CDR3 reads TGCGCCAGCAGCTCAGGAGGCGGGGGAACCTACGAGGCCCAGTACTTC.

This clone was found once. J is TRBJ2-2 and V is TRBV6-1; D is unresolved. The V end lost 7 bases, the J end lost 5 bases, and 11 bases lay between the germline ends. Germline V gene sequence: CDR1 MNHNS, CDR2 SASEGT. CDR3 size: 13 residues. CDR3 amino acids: CASTRERTGELFF. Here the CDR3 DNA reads TGTGCCAGCACCCGTGAACGGACCGGGGAGCTGTTTTTT.

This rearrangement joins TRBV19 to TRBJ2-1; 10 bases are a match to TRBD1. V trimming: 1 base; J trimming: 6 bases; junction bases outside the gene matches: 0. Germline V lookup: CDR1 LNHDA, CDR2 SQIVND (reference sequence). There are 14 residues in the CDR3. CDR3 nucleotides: TGTGCCAGTAGTATAGGGACAGGGGGCAATGAGCAGTTCTTC. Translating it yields CASSIGTGGNEQFF.

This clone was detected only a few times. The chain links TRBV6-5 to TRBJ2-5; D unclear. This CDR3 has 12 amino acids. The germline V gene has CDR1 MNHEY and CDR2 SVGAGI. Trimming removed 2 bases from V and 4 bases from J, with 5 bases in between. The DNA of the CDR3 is TGTGCCAGCAGTTACCCTTCAGAGACCCAGTACTTC. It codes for CASSYPSETQYF.

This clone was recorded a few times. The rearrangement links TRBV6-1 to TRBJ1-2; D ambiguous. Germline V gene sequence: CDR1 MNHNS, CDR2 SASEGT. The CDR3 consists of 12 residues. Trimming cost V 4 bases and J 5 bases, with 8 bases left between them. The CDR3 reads CASSGTSYGYTF. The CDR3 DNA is TGTGCCAGCAGTGGAACATCGTATGGCTACACCTTC.

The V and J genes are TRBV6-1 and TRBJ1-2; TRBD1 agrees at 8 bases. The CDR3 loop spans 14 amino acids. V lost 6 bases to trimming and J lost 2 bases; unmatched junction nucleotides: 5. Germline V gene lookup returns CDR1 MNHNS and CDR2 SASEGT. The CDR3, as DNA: TGTGCCAGCAGGACGGGACAGGTCAACTATGGCTACACCTTC. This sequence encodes CASRTGQVNYGYTF.

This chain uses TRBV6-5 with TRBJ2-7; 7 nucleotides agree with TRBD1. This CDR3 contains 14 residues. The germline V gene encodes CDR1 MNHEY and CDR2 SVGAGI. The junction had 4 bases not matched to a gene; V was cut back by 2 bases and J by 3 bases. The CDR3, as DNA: TGTGCCAGCAGTTACGGGGACAGAGACTACGAGCAGTACTTC. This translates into CASSYGDRDYEQYF.

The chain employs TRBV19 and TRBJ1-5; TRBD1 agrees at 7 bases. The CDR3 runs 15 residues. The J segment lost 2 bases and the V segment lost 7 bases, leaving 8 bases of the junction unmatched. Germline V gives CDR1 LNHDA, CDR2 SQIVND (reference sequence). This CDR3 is CASTRQGLGNQPQHF. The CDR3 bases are TGTGCCAGTACCAGACAGGGTTTAGGCAATCAGCCCCAGCATTTT.

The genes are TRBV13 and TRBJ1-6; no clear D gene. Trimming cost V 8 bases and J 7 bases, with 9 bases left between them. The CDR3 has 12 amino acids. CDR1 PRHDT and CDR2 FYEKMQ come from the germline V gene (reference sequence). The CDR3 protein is CASSPGNSPLHF. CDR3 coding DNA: TGTGCCAGCTCACCGGGGAATTCACCCCTCCACTTT.

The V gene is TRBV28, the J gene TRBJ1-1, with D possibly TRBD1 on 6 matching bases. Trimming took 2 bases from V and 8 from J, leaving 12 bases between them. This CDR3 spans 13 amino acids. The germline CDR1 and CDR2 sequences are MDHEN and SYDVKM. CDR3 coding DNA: TGTGCCAGCAGTTTAACAGGGACGGTAGAAGCTTTCTTT. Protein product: CASSLTGTVEAFF. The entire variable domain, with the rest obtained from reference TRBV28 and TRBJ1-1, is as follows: DVKVTQSSRYLVKRTGEKVFLECVQDMDHENMFWYRQDPGLGLRLIYFSYDVKMKEKGDIPEGYSVSREKKERFSLILESASTNQTSMYLCASSLTGTVEAFFGQGTRLTVV.

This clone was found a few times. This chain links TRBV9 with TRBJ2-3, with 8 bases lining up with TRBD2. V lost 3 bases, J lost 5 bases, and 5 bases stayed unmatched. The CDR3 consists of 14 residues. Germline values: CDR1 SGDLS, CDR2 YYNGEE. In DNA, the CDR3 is TGTGCCAGCAGCGGCGGGGGGCGAGGAGATACGCAGTATTTT. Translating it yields CASSGGGRGDTQYF.

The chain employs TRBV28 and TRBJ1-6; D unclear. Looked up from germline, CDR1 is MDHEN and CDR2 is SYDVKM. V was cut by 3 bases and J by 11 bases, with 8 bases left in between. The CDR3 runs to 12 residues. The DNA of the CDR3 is TGTGCCAGCAGTTTGAGTGAAACACCCCTCCACTTT. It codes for CASSLSETPLHF.

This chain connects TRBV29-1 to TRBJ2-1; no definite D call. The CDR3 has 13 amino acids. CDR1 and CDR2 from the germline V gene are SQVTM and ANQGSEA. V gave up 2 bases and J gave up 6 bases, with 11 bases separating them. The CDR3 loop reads CSVEYLEFNEQFF. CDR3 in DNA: TGCAGCGTTGAATATTTAGAATTCAATGAGCAGTTCTTC.

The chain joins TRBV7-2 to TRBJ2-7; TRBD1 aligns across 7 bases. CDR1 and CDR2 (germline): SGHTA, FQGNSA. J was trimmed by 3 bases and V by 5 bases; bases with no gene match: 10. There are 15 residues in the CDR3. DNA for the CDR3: TGTGCCAGCAGCCCCAGCGCAGGGGGATACTACGAGCAGTACTTC. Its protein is CASSPSAGGYYEQYF.

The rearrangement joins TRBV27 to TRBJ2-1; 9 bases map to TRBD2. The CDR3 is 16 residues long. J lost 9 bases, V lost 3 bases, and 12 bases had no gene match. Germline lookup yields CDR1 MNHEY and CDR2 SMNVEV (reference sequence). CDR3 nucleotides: TGTGCCAGCAGTTTCGGGTGGGCGGGGGGGCCAGGTGAGCAGTTCTTC. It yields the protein CASSFGWAGGPGEQFF.